This entry lists 19 T cell receptor beta chains sequenced from one sample in a study of metastatic and nonmetastatic thyroid tumors. Patients were all untreated before their thyroid surgery. MiXCR re-clonotyped the PCR reads for TCRdb. The sample holds fewer than 35,000 clones, 25% to 35% seen once. Sequenced input: blood. Every receptor here comes from a female donor with papillary thyroid cancer or a benign thyroid nodule (not recorded which). Some clones in this sample may be carry-over from other donors' samples.

The chain carries TRBV6-2 or TRBV6-3 and TRBJ2-1, with D possibly TRBD2 on 5 matching bases. The CDR3 extends over 13 amino acids. Germline lookup yields CDR1 MNHEY and CDR2 SVGEGT. Trimming stripped 8 bases from V and 10 bases from J, with 18 bases between. CDR3 DNA: TGTGCCAGCGGTCTCAGCGGACCTGGGGAGCAGTTCTTC. This codes for CASGLSGPGEQFF.

There are a few counts of this clone. J is TRBJ2-1 and V is TRBV10-1; 7 bases map to TRBD2. Germline V gene lookup returns CDR1 WNHNN and CDR2 SYGVQD (reference sequence). This CDR3 contains 13 residues. The junction had 2 bases not matched to a gene; V was cut back by 9 bases and J by 0 bases. The DNA for the CDR3 is TGCGCCAGAGGGAGGGGCTCCTACAATGAGCAGTTCTTC. Amino acids: CARGRGSYNEQFF.

This clone was picked up a small number of times. The rearrangement joins TRBV9 to TRBJ2-2; D is undetermined. The V end was cut by 0 bases, the J end by 7 bases, with 1 base between. In germline, CDR1 is SGDLS, CDR2 YYNGEE. The CDR3 runs to 11 residues. This chain's CDR3 is CASSVGGELFF. The DNA for the CDR3 is TGTGCCAGCAGCGTAGGCGGGGAGCTGTTTTTT.

The CDR3 loop reads CASSRGEFYEQYF. CDR3 nucleotide sequence: TGCGCCAGCAGCAGGGGTGAGTTCTACGAGCAGTACTTC. The chain recombines TRBV5-1 with TRBJ2-7, with a possible D match to TRBD1 (5 bases). Looked up from germline, CDR1 is SGHRS and CDR2 is YFSETQ. This CDR3 has 13 amino acids. Trimming took 4 bases from V and 3 from J, leaving 11 bases between them.

This clone was seen a few times. An end of the junction differs from the germline gene, which may be a read error. This sample includes further DNA sequences coding for the same CDR3. J is TRBJ1-1 and V is TRBV27; tentative D call: TRBD1 (6 bases). The CDR3 contains 13 residues. The germline V gene encodes CDR1 MNHEY and CDR2 SMNVEV (reference sequence). The CDR3 bases are TGTGCCAGCAGTTTAACAGGGTCCACTGAGGCTTTCTTT. As protein: CASSLTGSTEAFF.

This clone was recorded only once. The chain recombines TRBV10-3 with TRBJ1-2; D not certain. V was pared by 0 bases and J by 6 bases, with 17 bases between. This CDR3 has 16 amino acids. Germline assignment: CDR1 ENHRY and CDR2 SYGVKD. The CDR3, as DNA: TGTGCCATCAGTGAGTCGACCTTCCGAGGACTCGATGGCTACACCTTC. Its protein is CAISESTFRGLDGYTF.

The CDR3 region is CASSSIPSGANVLTF. The CDR3 DNA reads TGTGCCAGCAGCTCCATCCCCTCTGGGGCCAACGTCCTGACTTTC. This chain connects TRBV7-9 to TRBJ2-6, with D uncertain. V was clipped by 4 bases and J by 0 bases, with 7 bases between them. Germline CDR1 is SEHNR and CDR2 is FQNEAQ (reference sequence). The CDR3 extends over 15 amino acids.

The table lists this clone with many counts. This chain links TRBV27 with TRBJ2-1; no clear D gene. The CDR3 totals 13 residues. Trimming took 3 bases from V and 0 from J, leaving 3 bases between them. Germline V gene data show CDR1 as MNHEY and CDR2 as SMNVEV (reference sequence). CDR3 sequence (DNA): TGTGCCAGCAGTTTTAACTCCTACAATGAGCAGTTCTTC. Its protein is CASSFNSYNEQFF.

The genes are TRBV30 and TRBJ1-6; D uncertain. CDR1 and CDR2 from the germline V gene are GTSNPN and SVGIG (reference sequence). The CDR3 sequence is 14 residues long. V lost 3 bases and J 9 bases, leaving 15 bases between the germline ends. Here the CDR3 DNA reads TGTGCCTGGAGGGATCCGTCCAAAGGTTCACCCCTCCACTTT. Translating gives CAWRDPSKGSPLHF.

The genes are TRBV10-1 and TRBJ2-3; 7 nucleotides align to TRBD1. The CDR3 length is 13 residues. Germline trimming cut 8 bases from V and 7 bases from J; bases unmatched to any gene: 9. Germline V gene sequence: CDR1 WNHNN, CDR2 SYGVQD (reference sequence). CDR3 region: CASETPGGNTQYF. In nucleotides, the CDR3 is TGCGCCAGCGAGACTCCAGGGGGAAATACGCAGTATTTT.

This clone was detected only a few times. This chain joins TRBV28 and TRBJ2-7, with D perhaps matching TRBD2 (5 bases). This CDR3 is 16 amino acids long. Trimming took 6 bases from V and 1 from J, leaving 19 bases between them. CDR1 and CDR2 (germline): MDHEN, SYDVKM. This CDR3 reads CASRSLFSEQSYEQYF. CDR3 coding DNA: TGTGCCAGCAGGTCTCTCTTTAGCGAGCAATCCTACGAGCAGTACTTC. The variable domain in full, with the rest retrieved from reference TRBV28 and TRBJ2-7, is DVKVTQSSRYLVKRTGEKVFLECVQDMDHENMFWYRQDPGLGLRLIYFSYDVKMKEKGDIPEGYSVSREKKERFSLILESASTNQTSMYLCASRSLFSEQSYEQYFGPGTRLTVT.

This clone was observed a handful of times. This rearrangement joins TRBV28 to TRBJ1-5; the D gene is possibly TRBD1 (5 bases). The germline gives CDR1 MDHEN, CDR2 SYDVKM. V lost 7 bases to trimming and J lost 1 base, with 11 bases between them. The CDR3 is 14 residues long. In nucleotides, the CDR3 is TGTGCCAGCACAGGGTTGAGCAGCAATCAGCCCCAGCATTTT. Amino acid sequence: CASTGLSSNQPQHF.

This clone was seen repeatedly, ten times or more. The chain employs TRBV5-1 and TRBJ1-1; D ambiguous. CDR3 length equals 14 residues. V was trimmed by 2 bases and J by 1 base, leaving 9 bases between them. Germline V lookup: CDR1 SGHRS, CDR2 YFSETQ. The chain's CDR3 is CASSFGLGNTEAFF. CDR3 DNA: TGCGCCAGCAGCTTCGGGTTGGGGAACACTGAAGCTTTCTTT.

The V call is TRBV6-1, the J call TRBJ2-7; no definite D call. With 5 bases removed from V and 6 bases from J, the gap between germline ends came to 14 bases. The CDR3 totals 13 residues. The V gene's germline CDR1 is MNHNS and CDR2 SASEGT. The CDR3 region is CASSSASSPEQYF. CDR3 nucleotide sequence: TGTGCCAGCAGTTCCGCGTCTAGTCCCGAGCAGTACTTC.

The genes are TRBV6-1 and TRBJ2-2; D remains unclear. The length of the CDR3 is 12 residues. Looked up from germline, CDR1 is MNHNS and CDR2 is SASEGT. The V end was cut by 6 bases, the J end by 3 bases, with 5 bases between. This chain's CDR3 is CASRPYTGELFF. The DNA of the CDR3 is TGTGCCAGCAGACCCTACACCGGGGAGCTGTTTTTT.

Of note for this clone: The final CDR3 position lacks the conserved phenylalanine or tryptophan, pointing to a likely read error. V gene TRBV11-2 combines with J gene TRBJ1-2; 11 nucleotides align to TRBD1. Losses at the gene ends were 5 bases for V and 4 bases for J; bases not matched to a gene: 6. Per germline, CDR1 SGHAT and CDR2 FQNNGV. The CDR3 loop spans 15 amino acids. CDR3 coding DNA: TGTGCCAGCAGCCCGGGACAGGGGGAGGCCTATGGCTACACCCTC. Its protein is CASSPGQGEAYGYTL.

The chain joins TRBV5-1 to TRBJ1-2; D is perhaps TRBD1 (5 bases). Germline CDR1 SGHRS, CDR2 YFSETQ. The CDR3 sequence is 14 residues long. The V gene lost 1 base and the J gene lost 3 bases, with 10 bases spanning the gap. CDR3 sequence reads: CASSLRGVDYGYTF. The CDR3 DNA reads TGCGCCAGCAGCTTGCGGGGGGTGGACTATGGCTACACCTTC.

In its sample, this clone was seen many times. This chain links TRBV10-2 with TRBJ2-5; the D gene is possibly TRBD1 (6 bases). Trimming took 6 bases from V and 1 from J, leaving 12 bases between them. In germline, CDR1 is WSHSY, CDR2 SAAADI. The CDR3 extends over 14 amino acids. Written as DNA, the CDR3 is TGCGCCAGCAGGACACAGGGTAGCCAAGAGACCCAGTACTTC. Protein: CASRTQGSQETQYF.

This chain uses TRBV4-3 with TRBJ2-1; D perhaps matches TRBD1 (5 bases). CDR3 length equals 17 residues. Germline V gives CDR1 LGHNA, CDR2 YSLEER. Trimming pared 1 base from V and 2 bases from J, leaving 15 bases between. The CDR3 reads CASSQVGYGHTYNEQFF. As DNA, the CDR3 is TGCGCCAGCAGCCAAGTGGGTTACGGACATACCTACAATGAGCAGTTCTTC.